The 30 T cell receptor beta chains below come from one sample, sequenced in a study of blood T cell repertoires in COVID-19 (dated by TCRdb to 2020 to 2022). Library preparation used the immunoSEQ multiplex PCR assay. TCRdb provides this immuneACCESS table in a form limited to in-frame rearrangements. Some clones are lacking; in checked studies, under half of them reflect an unresolved V gene, and why the rest are absent is not known. This sample lists 410,000 or so clones; roughly 90% were detected once. Of the sample, around 1.5% falls within the top ten clones. The sequencing sample was made of peripheral blood. These receptors originate from a woman in her 40s with COVID-19, enrolled during active disease.

The V gene is TRBV11-2, the J gene TRBJ2-7; 7 bases align to TRBD1. The CDR3 is 13 amino acids. Per germline, CDR1 SGHAT and CDR2 FQNNGV. With V trimmed by 7 bases and J by 0 bases, 3 bases remained unmatched. This CDR3 is CASMRQGSYEQYF. The CDR3 region has the DNA TGTGCCAGCATGCGACAGGGCTCCTACGAGCAGTACTTC.

This chain joins TRBV7-2 and TRBJ1-4; D is possibly TRBD1 (5 bases). The CDR3 is 17 residues long. V was clipped by 1 base and J by 1 base, with 13 bases between them. Germline CDR1 SGHTA, CDR2 FQGNSA. The CDR3 loop reads CASSLGSLGQTNEKLFF. The CDR3 DNA reads TGTGCCAGCAGCTTAGGGTCCCTGGGGCAAACTAATGAAAAACTGTTTTTT.

The V and J genes are TRBV3-1 (or the pseudogene TRBV3-2) and TRBJ2-6; tentatively, D is TRBD1 (5 bases). The germline V and J ends were trimmed by 3 bases and 1 base, with 7 bases remaining between them. The CDR3 loop spans 15 amino acids. Germline CDR1 and CDR2: LGHDT and YNNKEL (reference sequence). The CDR3 loop is CASSHDSSGANVLTF. The CDR3 region has the DNA TGTGCCAGCAGCCACGACAGTTCTGGGGCCAACGTCCTGACTTTC.

The chain recombines TRBV19 with TRBJ1-1, with TRBD1 identical over 11 bases. The trim removed 3 bases at V and 5 bases at J, leaving 2 bases unmatched. This CDR3 region has 14 residues. Germline V gene lookup returns CDR1 LNHDA and CDR2 SQIVND (reference sequence). The CDR3 DNA is TGTGCCAGTAGTATTGGACAGGGGGCGACTGAAGCTTTCTTT. The encoded protein is CASSIGQGATEAFF.

This chain joins TRBV9 and TRBJ1-6, with D hard to call. The CDR3 loop spans 13 amino acids. Trimming pared 0 bases from V and 8 bases from J, leaving 6 bases between. The germline V gene encodes CDR1 SGDLS and CDR2 YYNGEE. CDR3 region: CASSVAGDSPLHF. As DNA, the CDR3 is TGTGCCAGCAGCGTAGCCGGGGATTCACCCCTCCACTTT.

V is TRBV4-3 and J is TRBJ2-1; a weak D match, TRBD1 (6 bases). Per germline, CDR1 LGHNA and CDR2 YSLEER. The CDR3 runs 18 residues. Trimming stripped 1 base from V and 7 bases from J, with 23 bases between. The CDR3 here is CASSQAIAPGARGNEQFF. CDR3 coding DNA: TGCGCCAGCAGCCAAGCGATCGCCCCAGGGGCTAGAGGGAATGAGCAGTTCTTC.

This chain joins TRBV6-6 and TRBJ1-2; D gene unclear. This CDR3 comprises 11 residues. In germline, CDR1 is MNHNY, CDR2 SVGAGI (reference sequence). Trimming took off 5 bases at V and 8 bases at J, with 9 bases between the two ends. The CDR3 DNA is TGTGCCAGCAGTGCCTATCTGGGCTACACCTTC. This encodes CASSAYLGYTF.

This clone occurred once. The rearrangement uses TRBV27 and TRBJ1-5, with TRBD1 as a possible D gene (6 bases). The CDR3 is 17 residues long. The ends were cut back, 5 bases at V and 0 bases at J, with 17 bases in the middle. Per germline, CDR1 MNHEY and CDR2 SMNVEV (reference sequence). The CDR3 DNA reads as TGTGCCAGCAGTCCCCAAACCGGGACACATAGCAATCAGCCCCAGCATTTT. Translation: CASSPQTGTHSNQPQHF.

The CDR3 protein is CASSSSRMNTEAFF. The CDR3 region has the DNA TGTGCCAGCAGCTCCAGCAGGATGAACACTGAAGCTTTCTTT. This chain uses TRBV7-2 with TRBJ1-1; D gene ambiguous. CDR1 SGHTA and CDR2 FQGNSA come from the germline V gene. The CDR3 runs 14 residues. Trimming took 4 bases from V and 0 from J, leaving 9 bases between them.

The J gene is TRBJ2-3, the V gene TRBV6-6; possible D gene TRBD1, 5 bases. Germline values: CDR1 MNHNY, CDR2 SVGAGI (reference sequence). The CDR3 contains 16 residues. V lost 1 base and J lost 4, with 15 bases in between. The CDR3 protein is CASSYFLAKGPDTQYF. CDR3 DNA sequence: TGTGCCAGCAGTTACTTTCTGGCGAAGGGGCCAGATACGCAGTATTTT.

The rearrangement links TRBV9 to TRBJ1-4; no clear D. V dropped 0 bases and J dropped 4 bases, with 4 bases sitting between them. Germline assignment: CDR1 SGDLS and CDR2 YYNGEE. This CDR3 spans 13 amino acids. Written as DNA, the CDR3 is TGTGCCAGCAGCGTAGCCCGTAATGAAAAACTGTTTTTT. It encodes CASSVARNEKLFF.

The chain uses TRBV29-1 and TRBJ2-7; no firm D call. CDR3 length: 13 amino acids. Per germline, CDR1 SQVTM and CDR2 ANQGSEA. V lost 1 base, J lost 3 bases, and 10 bases lay in between. CDR3 amino acids: CSVEGIPGYEQYF. The DNA of the CDR3 is TGCAGCGTTGAAGGGATCCCAGGCTACGAGCAGTACTTC.

This rearrangement joins TRBV11-3 to TRBJ1-1; TRBD1 is a possible D gene (6 bases). The CDR3 is 13 amino acids. Deletions cut 5 bases from V and 3 bases from J, with 10 bases between. Per the germline V gene, CDR1 is SGHNT and CDR2 is YENEEA. CDR3 sequence reads: CASSRRQDTEAFF. CDR3 nucleotides: TGTGCCAGCAGCCGCCGACAGGACACTGAAGCTTTCTTT.

This rearrangement joins TRBV15 to TRBJ2-3; 11 positions agree with TRBD1. With V trimmed by 6 bases and J by 1 base, 3 bases remained unmatched. The CDR3 has 15 amino acids. Germline loops: CDR1 LNHNV, CDR2 YYDKDF (reference sequence). The CDR3 sequence is CATSPDRGRTDTQYF. For the CDR3, the DNA is TGTGCCACCAGTCCGGACAGGGGGCGCACAGATACGCAGTATTTT.

This clone has just one count. This rearrangement joins TRBV5-1 to TRBJ2-5; TRBD1 matches 9 bases. In germline, CDR1 is SGHRS, CDR2 YFSETQ. V lost 6 bases, J lost 3 bases, and 6 bases stayed unmatched. The CDR3 extends over 14 amino acids. Here the CDR3 reads CASMGGQGEETQYF. As DNA, the CDR3 is TGCGCCAGCATGGGGGGACAGGGCGAAGAGACCCAGTACTTC.

Written as DNA, the CDR3 is TGTGCCAGTACCGTGGGACTCTCAGATACGCAGTATTTT. Its translation is CASTVGLSDTQYF. This chain links TRBV19 with TRBJ2-3; maybe TRBD2 (6 bases). Germline-derived CDR1 and CDR2 are LNHDA and SQIVND (reference sequence). Deletions cut 7 bases from V and 4 bases from J, with 12 bases between. The CDR3 has 13 amino acids.

The genes are TRBV2 and TRBJ2-7, with 13 bases that match TRBD2. Trimming at V came to 10 bases and at J to 3 bases, leaving 3 bases not matched to a gene. CDR3 length: 13 residues. Germline assignment: CDR1 SNHLY and CDR2 FYNNEI. The CDR3 DNA reads as TGTGCCATATGGACTAGCGGGAGCTACGAGCAGTACTTC. It yields the protein CAIWTSGSYEQYF. Drawing the rest from reference TRBV2 and TRBJ2-7, the complete variable domain is EPEVTQTPSHQVTQMGQEVILRCVPISNHLYFYWYRQILGQKVEFLVSFYNNEISEKSEIFDDQFSVERPDGSNFTLKIRSTKLEDSAMYFCAIWTSGSYEQYFGPGTRLTVT.

J is TRBJ1-6 and V is TRBV10-1, with 8 bases lining up with TRBD1. Germline values: CDR1 WNHNN, CDR2 SYGVQD (reference sequence). With 6 bases clipped from V and 5 bases from J, the junction kept 9 bases outside the gene matches. The CDR3 loop spans 16 amino acids. The CDR3 nucleotides read TGCGCCAGCAGCTCCACGGACAGGGCCGATAATTCACCCCTCCACTTT. Encoded protein: CASSSTDRADNSPLHF.

In this sample, this clone turned up once. The gene calls are TRBV6-2 or TRBV6-3 and TRBJ1-1; TRBD1 might be the D (5 bases). The V end lost 4 bases, the J end lost 7 bases, and 25 bases lay between the germline ends. The germline V gene has CDR1 MNHEY and CDR2 SVGEGT. The CDR3 runs 17 residues. The CDR3 region is CASSSAPARGTPGEAFF. The CDR3 nucleotides read TGTGCCAGCAGTTCCGCTCCTGCACGGGGGACTCCTGGTGAAGCTTTCTTT.

This clone was counted once. The chain links TRBV5-5 to TRBJ2-7; TRBD1 matches at 8 bases. V trimming: 4 bases; J trimming: 1 base; junction bases outside the gene matches: 7. CDR3 length: 15 amino acids. Germline assignment: CDR1 SGHKS and CDR2 YYEKEE (reference sequence). The CDR3 DNA follows: TGTGCCAGCAGCCCGAGGACAGGGACGTCCTACGAGCAGTACTTC. This gives the protein CASSPRTGTSYEQYF. Full variable domain (rest looked up from reference TRBV5-5 and TRBJ2-7): DAGVTQSPTHLIKTRGQQVTLRCSPISGHKSVSWYQQVLGQGPQFIFQYYEKEERGRGNFPDRFSARQFPNYSSELNVNALLLGDSALYLCASSPRTGTSYEQYFGPGTRLTVT.

The chain uses TRBV9 and TRBJ2-3; D not resolved. Trimming removed 9 bases at V and 0 bases at J, with 17 bases between. Germline V gives CDR1 SGDLS, CDR2 YYNGEE. The CDR3 runs 15 residues. The CDR3 DNA reads TGTGCCACCGCCCCCTGGGCAGGCAGCACAGATACGCAGTATTTT. Translating gives CATAPWAGSTDTQYF.

This clone was counted between two and nine times. The CDR3 region is CAWIQGAISGANVLTF. CDR3 in DNA: TGTGCCTGGATACAGGGAGCCATATCTGGGGCCAACGTCCTGACTTTC. The chain has TRBV30 and TRBJ2-6; D may be TRBD1 (6 bases). Germline-derived CDR1 and CDR2 are GTSNPN and SVGIG (reference sequence). Trimming pared 4 bases from V and 1 base from J, leaving 14 bases between. CDR3 length: 16 residues. The variable domain in full, completed from reference TRBV30 and TRBJ2-6, reads SQTIHQWPATLVQPVGSPLSLECTVEGTSNPNLYWYRQAAGRGLQLLFYSVGIGQISSEVPQNLSASRPQDRQFILSSKKLLLSDSGFYLCAWIQGAISGANVLTFGAGSRLTVL.

The chain has TRBV7-2 and TRBJ2-7; TRBD2 matches at 9 bases. Germline V gene data show CDR1 as SGHTA and CDR2 as FQGNSA. This CDR3 has 15 residues. Trimming took 5 bases from V and 5 from J; bases not matched to a gene: 10. DNA of the CDR3: TGTGCCAGCAGCCGGTCCCCGGCTAGCGGGAACGAGCAGTACTTC. Protein: CASSRSPASGNEQYF.

The rearrangement links TRBV12-5 to TRBJ2-1; the D gene is possibly TRBD2 (7 bases). Trimming took 4 bases from V and 0 from J, leaving 28 bases between them. The CDR3 runs to 21 residues. Per germline, CDR1 LGHNT and CDR2 FRNRAP. CDR3 sequence reads: CASGWEGDWRNNLSSYNEQFF. CDR3 sequence (DNA): TGTGCTAGTGGTTGGGAGGGGGACTGGCGGAACAACTTAAGCTCCTACAATGAGCAGTTCTTC.

By share of the sample, this clone is medium-sized (0.01 to 0.1%). The gene calls are TRBV2 and TRBJ2-7; D gene unclear. CDR1 and CDR2 from the germline V gene are SNHLY and FYNNEI. This CDR3 is 12 amino acids long. V was trimmed by 9 bases and J by 2 bases, leaving 11 bases between them. The CDR3 DNA is TGTGCCAGTTCCCCCATAGCCTACGAGCAGTACTTC. This gives the protein CASSPIAYEQYF.

The chain uses TRBV27 and TRBJ1-6; tentative D call: TRBD1 (5 bases). CDR1 is MNHEY and CDR2 is SMNVEV in the germline V gene (reference sequence). This CDR3 is built from 15 residues. V was pared by 8 bases and J by 10 bases, with 21 bases between. The CDR3 region has the DNA TGTGCCAGCGGGTTCCGACAGTTTGAAAAGTCACCCCTCCACTTT. Its translation is CASGFRQFEKSPLHF.

This CDR3 is CASRPSPRTGRTAFF. CDR3 in DNA: TGTGCCAGTAGGCCTTCCCCTCGGACAGGGCGAACGGCTTTCTTT. The chain links TRBV19 to TRBJ1-1, with 8 bases matching TRBD1. Germline CDR1 and CDR2: LNHDA and SQIVND (reference sequence). Trimming took 6 bases from V and 11 from J; bases not matched to a gene: 17. CDR3 length equals 15 residues.

J is TRBJ2-7 and V is TRBV28, with D perhaps TRBD2 (6 bases). This CDR3 comprises 14 residues. Trimming left V 5 bases short and J 3 bases short, with 14 bases between. Germline CDR1 MDHEN, CDR2 SYDVKM. The CDR3 nucleotides read TGTGCCAGCAGTCCCTCGGGACTGATCTACGAGCAGTACTTC. Residues: CASSPSGLIYEQYF.

The J gene is TRBJ2-3, the V gene TRBV5-1; a weak D match, TRBD2 (5 bases). Germline CDR1 SGHRS, CDR2 YFSETQ. The CDR3 consists of 14 residues. Trimming took 2 bases from V and 1 from J, leaving 8 bases between them. CDR3 loop: CASSFRDGTDTQYF. The CDR3, as DNA: TGCGCCAGCAGCTTCCGGGATGGCACAGATACGCAGTATTTT.

The chain uses TRBV11-2 and TRBJ1-4; possibly TRBD1 for D (5 bases). The CDR3 is 14 residues long. The germline V gene has CDR1 SGHAT and CDR2 FQNNGV. V gave up 2 bases and J gave up 5 bases, with 9 bases separating them. This CDR3 reads CASSLMQGNEKLFF. DNA of the CDR3: TGTGCCAGCAGCTTAATGCAGGGAAATGAAAAACTGTTTTTT.